Shown below are 18 T cell receptor beta chains from a single sample sequenced in a study of blood T cell repertoires in COVID-19. Libraries were prepared by immunoSEQ multiplex PCR; TCRdb keeps only in-frame clonotypes and omits some of them. The table has about 130,000 clones, roughly four fifths seen once. Sequencing used peripheral blood. The source is an older man with COVID-19, enrolled during active disease.

V usage is TRBV11-2 and J usage is TRBJ2-2, with D perhaps TRBD2 (6 bases). CDR1 is SGHAT, CDR2 FQNNGV, per germline. V shed 6 bases and J shed 2 bases, with 10 bases lying between them. This CDR3 has 14 amino acids. CDR3 sequence: CASRQTSNTGELFF. DNA of the CDR3: TGTGCCAGCAGGCAAACTAGCAACACCGGGGAGCTGTTTTTT.

This chain connects TRBV5-4 to TRBJ2-1; TRBD2 might be the D (5 bases). V dropped 3 bases and J dropped 9 bases, with 16 bases sitting between them. The CDR3 is made up of 14 amino acids. In germline, CDR1 is SGHNT, CDR2 YYREEE (reference sequence). The CDR3 sequence: CASSSKLGMSEQFF. The DNA of the CDR3 is TGTGCCAGCAGCTCGAAACTAGGTATGAGTGAGCAGTTCTTC.

This clone was observed a handful of times. The chain links TRBV3-1 (or the pseudogene TRBV3-2) to TRBJ2-2; 8 nucleotides match TRBD2. The CDR3 length is 16 residues. Germline-derived CDR1 and CDR2 are LGHDT and YNNKEL (reference sequence). V dropped 1 base and J dropped 6; count of bases not matched to a gene: 7. The CDR3 sequence: CASSQASGRIPGELFF. For the CDR3, the DNA is TGTGCCAGCAGCCAAGCGAGCGGGAGAATACCCGGGGAGCTGTTTTTT.

The sample holds a few counts of this clone. The V and J genes are TRBV11-1 and TRBJ2-2, with TRBD2 as a possible D gene (6 bases). The V and J ends lost 5 bases and 6 bases respectively, with 16 bases between them. The CDR3 is 15 amino acids. CDR1 is SGHAT and CDR2 is FQDESV in the germline V gene (reference sequence). The CDR3 loop reads CASSGGMNQAGELFF. CDR3 DNA: TGTGCCAGCAGCGGGGGGATGAACCAGGCCGGGGAGCTGTTTTTT.

This clone was counted a few times. The genes are TRBV3-1 (or the pseudogene TRBV3-2) and TRBJ1-2; possibly TRBD1 for D (5 bases). This CDR3 has 16 residues. CDR1 is LGHDT and CDR2 is YNNKEL in the germline V gene (reference sequence). V shed 0 bases and J shed 1 base, with 12 bases lying between them. The CDR3 bases are TGTGCCAGCAGCCAAGATTCAGGGTATCGTAACTATGGCTACACCTTC. This codes for CASSQDSGYRNYGYTF.

The rearrangement links TRBV29-1 to TRBJ2-7, with 12 bases aligning to TRBD2. Trimming at V came to 5 bases and at J to 4 bases, leaving 3 bases not matched to a gene. Germline V lookup: CDR1 SQVTM, CDR2 ANQGSEA. This CDR3 is 13 amino acids long. The CDR3 DNA sequence: TGCAGCGTTAGTGGACTAGCGGGATACGAGCAGTACTTC. Its translation is CSVSGLAGYEQYF.

This clone was picked up a small number of times. The chain joins TRBV27 to TRBJ2-7; 8 bases are shared with TRBD2. CDR3 length: 13 amino acids. J was trimmed by 7 bases and V by 5 bases; bases with no gene match: 7. From germline, CDR1 is MNHEY and CDR2 SMNVEV (reference sequence). The CDR3 region has the DNA TGTGCCAGCAGTCCAGCGGGAGATAGAGAGCAGTACTTC. As protein: CASSPAGDREQYF.

This clone was recorded once. The rearrangement links TRBV4-1 to TRBJ2-7; 7 bases match TRBD2. The CDR3 has 14 residues. Looked up from germline, CDR1 is MGHRA and CDR2 is YSYEKL. Losses at the gene ends were 4 bases for V and 0 bases for J; bases not matched to a gene: 3. The CDR3 region is CASSPSSGSYEQYF. The CDR3, as DNA: TGCGCCAGCAGCCCATCTAGCGGCTCCTACGAGCAGTACTTC.

The sample holds a few counts of this clone. The chain couples TRBV2 to TRBJ1-6, with 10 bases identical to TRBD1. Germline assignment: CDR1 SNHLY and CDR2 FYNNEI. The CDR3 covers 15 residues. V was pared by 8 bases and J by 7 bases, with 8 bases of the junction left unmatched. Here the CDR3 DNA reads TGTGCCAGCGTCCCAGGGACAGGGGAAAATTCACCCCTCCACTTT. Amino acid sequence: CASVPGTGENSPLHF.

This clone was found a few times. This rearrangement joins TRBV6-5 to TRBJ1-3; D is possibly TRBD1 (5 bases). This CDR3 region has 14 residues. The germline CDR1 and CDR2 sequences are MNHEY and SVGAGI. Trimming took off 6 bases at V and 0 bases at J, with 9 bases between the two ends. CDR3 loop: CASSFTGSGNTIYF. The CDR3 DNA reads TGTGCCAGCAGCTTCACAGGCTCTGGAAACACCATATATTTT.

This clone appeared a few times. The chain couples TRBV5-1 to TRBJ2-7; D possibly corresponds to TRBD2 (5 bases). CDR3 length equals 13 residues. Trimming stripped 4 bases from V and 3 bases from J, with 11 bases between. In germline, CDR1 is SGHRS, CDR2 YFSETQ. This CDR3 reads CASSPRDGYEQYF. For the CDR3, the DNA is TGCGCCAGCAGCCCCCGGGATGGCTACGAGCAGTACTTC.

This chain connects TRBV2 to TRBJ2-7, with D unresolved. This CDR3 contains 15 residues. Trimming stripped 5 bases from V and 0 bases from J, with 14 bases between. Germline lookup yields CDR1 SNHLY and CDR2 FYNNEI. In DNA, the CDR3 is TGTGCCAGCAGTCCCGAGGCAGCGAGCTCCTACGAGCAGTACTTC. The encoded protein is CASSPEAASSYEQYF.

This clone was recorded once. The chain is built from TRBV12-3 or TRBV12-4 and TRBJ2-3, with D hard to call. This CDR3 is built from 13 residues. V was pared by 11 bases and J by 1 base, with 13 bases between. In nucleotides, the CDR3 is TGTGCCGTCAGAAAGTCAGGCACAGATACGCAGTATTTT. Translated, it gives CAVRKSGTDTQYF.

The rearrangement links TRBV5-1 to TRBJ2-3; 10 bases map to TRBD2. Germline V CDR1 and CDR2: SGHRS, YFSETQ. With 5 bases clipped from V and 3 bases from J, the junction kept 6 bases outside the gene matches. The length of the CDR3 is 15 residues. DNA for the CDR3: TGCGCCAGCAGTTATCTAGCGGGAGCGACAGATACGCAGTATTTT. Amino acids: CASSYLAGATDTQYF.

The chain uses TRBV7-8 and TRBJ2-1, with 8 nucleotides matching TRBD2. This CDR3 is built from 15 residues. V trimming: 5 bases; J trimming: 4 bases; junction bases outside the gene matches: 7. Germline CDR1 reads SGHVS; CDR2 reads FQNEAQ. CDR3 sequence reads: CASSAPGLGYNEQFF. The CDR3, as DNA: TGTGCCAGCAGCGCCCCGGGACTAGGGTACAATGAGCAGTTCTTC.

The V gene is TRBV7-8, the J gene TRBJ2-3; 7 positions agree with TRBD1. Germline V lookup: CDR1 SGHVS, CDR2 FQNEAQ. J lost 6 bases, V lost 4 bases, and 13 bases had no gene match. CDR3 length equals 16 residues. In DNA form, the CDR3 reads TGTGCCAGCAGCTCGGACAGGCAAGAGAGATGGGATACGCAGTATTTT. It encodes CASSSDRQERWDTQYF.

J is TRBJ1-2 and V is TRBV27, with D unclear. This CDR3 spans 12 amino acids. V lost 8 bases and J 1 base, leaving 8 bases between the germline ends. Germline-derived CDR1 and CDR2 are MNHEY and SMNVEV (reference sequence). Written as DNA, the CDR3 is TGTGCCAGCCGCAGTTATAACTATGGCTACACCTTC. As protein: CASRSYNYGYTF.

The rearrangement links TRBV2 to TRBJ1-1; a weak D match, TRBD1 (6 bases). Trimming removed 6 bases from V and 1 base from J, with 15 bases in between. This CDR3 is built from 15 residues. Germline values: CDR1 SNHLY, CDR2 FYNNEI. The chain's CDR3 is CASRKMTGSNTEAFF. In nucleotides, the CDR3 is TGTGCCAGCAGGAAAATGACAGGTTCGAACACTGAAGCTTTCTTT.